This entry concerns a single TCR beta chain. The sample is drawn from a study of PD-1 blockade in mismatch repair-deficient tumors. Here immunoSEQ multiplex PCR was the method, and the copy in TCRdb shows in-frame clones only, minus some. This sample has 100,000 to 150,000 clones, with about 90% found just once. CDR1 is SEHNR and CDR2 is FQNEAQ in the germline V gene (reference sequence). This CDR3 is built from 15 residues. Trimming shortened V by 5 bases and J by 0 bases, and 10 bases separated the two germline ends. This sequence joins TRBV7-9 and TRBJ1-4; tentatively, D is TRBD1 (5 bases). The sample in question was peripheral blood, obtained 70 to 73 weeks after starting pembrolizumab. The source is an adult with mismatch repair-deficient cancer. This CDR3 is CASSDSVATNEKLFF. For the CDR3, the DNA is TGTGCCAGCAGCGACAGCGTTGCAACTAATGAAAAACTGTTTTTT.